This passage covers 14 T cell receptor beta chains from one sample sequenced in a study of blood T cell repertoires in COVID-19. The protocol was immunoSEQ multiplex PCR, while the TCRdb copy is restricted to in-frame clones and leaves out a portion. The sample holds under 130,000 clones, 65% to 90% seen once. Input material: peripheral blood. The receptors were gathered from a man aged 45-60 years with acute or convalescent COVID-19.

The chain links TRBV18 to TRBJ1-2, with 8 positions matching TRBD1. The CDR3 totals 14 residues. The V segment lost 0 bases and the J segment 7 bases; nucleotides outside the gene matches: 4. Looked up from germline, CDR1 is KGHSH and CDR2 is LQKENI. The CDR3 DNA is TGTGCCAGCTCACCACCGCAGGGGGCCGGTGGCTACACCTTC. It yields the protein CASSPPQGAGGYTF.

The V gene is TRBV5-1, the J gene TRBJ2-2; D is possibly TRBD2 (5 bases). Trimming left V 2 bases short and J 5 bases short, with 13 bases between. CDR1 and CDR2 from the germline V gene are SGHRS and YFSETQ. This CDR3 has 15 amino acids. The DNA for the CDR3 is TGCGCCAGCAGCTTAAGGGCCCGAGGGACCGGGGAGCTGTTTTTT. It is translated as CASSLRARGTGELFF.

The J gene is TRBJ2-5, the V gene TRBV2; 8 bases agree with TRBD2. The V gene's germline CDR1 is SNHLY and CDR2 FYNNEI. This CDR3 has 15 residues. The V segment lost 6 bases and the J segment 1 base; nucleotides outside the gene matches: 7. CDR3 DNA: TGTGCCAGCAGATCTACCGGGACTAGCCAAGAGACCCAGTACTTC. Protein product: CASRSTGTSQETQYF.

The chain recombines TRBV30 with TRBJ1-1; TRBD1 agrees at 7 bases. Germline CDR1 and CDR2: GTSNPN and SVGIG (reference sequence). The V and J ends lost 6 bases and 4 bases, in that order; junction bases with no gene match: 5. The CDR3 loop spans 12 amino acids. Here the CDR3 reads CACEGASTEAFF. CDR3 DNA sequence: TGTGCCTGCGAGGGGGCGAGCACTGAAGCTTTCTTT.

This clone rates as medium-sized (0.01 to 0.1%). V usage is TRBV9 and J usage is TRBJ2-7; 8 positions agree with TRBD1. Germline lookup yields CDR1 SGDLS and CDR2 YYNGEE. Trimming cost V 0 bases and J 3 bases; bases outside gene matches: 5. The length of the CDR3 is 15 residues. This chain's CDR3 is CASSVAADRVYEQYF. CDR3 coding DNA: TGTGCCAGCAGCGTAGCGGCGGACAGGGTCTACGAGCAGTACTTC.

This chain connects TRBV7-6 to TRBJ2-7, with 7 bases aligning to TRBD1. Germline loops: CDR1 SGHVS, CDR2 FNYEAQ. The CDR3 sequence is 15 residues long. With 2 bases clipped from V and 3 bases from J, the junction kept 7 bases outside the gene matches. The CDR3 DNA reads as TGTGCCAGCAGCTTAAGTGTCGCAGGGGGCTACGAGCAGTACTTC. It codes for CASSLSVAGGYEQYF.

The chain links TRBV7-2 to TRBJ2-1, with 8 bases lining up with TRBD2. The CDR3 is 18 amino acids. Germline CDR1 and CDR2: SGHTA and FQGNSA. Trimming cost V 2 bases and J 4 bases; bases outside gene matches: 13. The CDR3 region is CASSLIPPGTRFYNEQFF. The CDR3, as DNA: TGTGCCAGCAGCTTAATACCACCCGGGACTAGATTTTACAATGAGCAGTTCTTC.

The V and J genes are TRBV30 and TRBJ2-3, with TRBD2 matching over 9 bases. From germline, CDR1 is GTSNPN and CDR2 SVGIG (reference sequence). Losses at the gene ends were 3 bases for V and 3 bases for J; bases not matched to a gene: 13. The CDR3 spans 17 residues. In DNA form, the CDR3 reads TGTGCCTGGAGCCCGTGGGGTAGCGGGAGAGGAACAGATACGCAGTATTTT. This sequence encodes CAWSPWGSGRGTDTQYF.

This clone was observed a single time. V usage is TRBV29-1 and J usage is TRBJ2-2, with D maybe TRBD1 (5 bases). The CDR3 extends over 13 amino acids. Trimming took off 4 bases at V and 0 bases at J, with 6 bases between the two ends. The germline V gene encodes CDR1 SQVTM and CDR2 ANQGSEA. CDR3 loop: CSVGQPNTGELFF. As DNA, the CDR3 is TGCAGCGTTGGACAGCCGAACACCGGGGAGCTGTTTTTT.

The J gene is TRBJ2-7, the V gene TRBV28, with 10 bases lining up with TRBD1. CDR1 and CDR2 (germline): MDHEN, SYDVKM. The CDR3 covers 14 residues. V gave up 5 bases and J gave up 5 bases; unmatched junction bases: 6. This CDR3 reads CASSTPGTGDEQYF. CDR3 DNA sequence: TGTGCCAGCAGTACCCCCGGGACAGGGGACGAGCAGTACTTC.

The gene calls are TRBV6-1 and TRBJ1-5; tentative D call: TRBD1 (5 bases). Deletions cut 3 bases from V and 7 bases from J, with 10 bases between. This CDR3 contains 13 residues. The germline V gene encodes CDR1 MNHNS and CDR2 SASEGT. The CDR3 DNA is TGTGCCAGCAGTGAGGCAGGGCCCCAGCCCCAGCATTTT. This gives the protein CASSEAGPQPQHF.

There are a few counts of this clone. The chain links TRBV27 to TRBJ1-1; D is unclear. V was pared by 11 bases and J by 4 bases, with 17 bases between. This CDR3 is 13 amino acids long. Germline V gene sequence: CDR1 MNHEY, CDR2 SMNVEV (reference sequence). DNA of the CDR3: TGTGCCGCAGCCGGGAGGTTCGGCACTGAAGCTTTCTTT. It translates to CAAAGRFGTEAFF.

This rearrangement joins TRBV6-5 to TRBJ1-5, with 7 nucleotides matching TRBD1. V gave up 7 bases and J gave up 5 bases; unmatched junction bases: 8. This CDR3 comprises 14 residues. Germline CDR1 is MNHEY and CDR2 is SVGAGI. The CDR3 protein is CASKDGTDYQPQHF. The CDR3 nucleotides are TGTGCCAGCAAGGATGGGACAGACTATCAGCCCCAGCATTTT.

The chain couples TRBV29-1 to TRBJ2-7; D is uncertain. Trimming stripped 4 bases from V and 7 bases from J, with 11 bases between. In germline, CDR1 is SQVTM, CDR2 ANQGSEA. CDR3 size: 11 residues. CDR3 sequence (DNA): TGCAGCGTTGGGGCCGGTAGGGAGCAGTACTTC. Translating it yields CSVGAGREQYF.